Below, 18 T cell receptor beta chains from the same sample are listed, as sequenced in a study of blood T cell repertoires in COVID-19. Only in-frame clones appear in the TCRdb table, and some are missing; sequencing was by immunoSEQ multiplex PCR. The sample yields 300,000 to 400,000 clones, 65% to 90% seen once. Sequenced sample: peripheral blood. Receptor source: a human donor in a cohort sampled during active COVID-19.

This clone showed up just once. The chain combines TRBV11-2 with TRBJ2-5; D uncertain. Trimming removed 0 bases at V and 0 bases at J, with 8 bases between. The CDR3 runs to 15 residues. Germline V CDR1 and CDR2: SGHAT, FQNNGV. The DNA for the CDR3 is TGTGCCAGCAGCTTAGATCTCGAGTACCAAGAGACCCAGTACTTC. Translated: CASSLDLEYQETQYF.

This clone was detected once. The chain's CDR3 is CAWQGVGEKLFF. CDR3 nucleotide sequence: TGTGCCTGGCAGGGGGTGGGAGAAAAACTGTTTTTT. The rearrangement links TRBV30 to TRBJ1-4, with TRBD1 matching over 7 bases. V was pared by 5 bases and J by 8 bases, with 5 bases of the junction left unmatched. In germline, CDR1 is GTSNPN, CDR2 SVGIG (reference sequence). This CDR3 has 12 residues.

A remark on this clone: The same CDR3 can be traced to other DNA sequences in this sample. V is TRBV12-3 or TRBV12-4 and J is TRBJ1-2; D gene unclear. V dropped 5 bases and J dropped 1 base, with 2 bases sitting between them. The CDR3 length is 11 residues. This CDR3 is CASSLNYGYTF. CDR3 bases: TGTGCCAGCAGTCTTAACTATGGCTACACCTTC.

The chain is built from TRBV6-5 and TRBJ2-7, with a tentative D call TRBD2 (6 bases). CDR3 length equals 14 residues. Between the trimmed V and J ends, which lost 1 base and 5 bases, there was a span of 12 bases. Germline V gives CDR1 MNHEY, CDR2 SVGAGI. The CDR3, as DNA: TGTGCCAGCAGTTACTTTGGAGGGGTCAACGAGCAGTACTTC. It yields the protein CASSYFGGVNEQYF.

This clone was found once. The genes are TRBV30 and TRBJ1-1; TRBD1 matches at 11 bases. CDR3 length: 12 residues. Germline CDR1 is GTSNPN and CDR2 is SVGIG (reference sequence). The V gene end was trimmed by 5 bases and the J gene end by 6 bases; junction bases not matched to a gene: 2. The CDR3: CAWGQGAPEAFF. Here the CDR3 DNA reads TGTGCCTGGGGACAGGGGGCCCCTGAAGCTTTCTTT.

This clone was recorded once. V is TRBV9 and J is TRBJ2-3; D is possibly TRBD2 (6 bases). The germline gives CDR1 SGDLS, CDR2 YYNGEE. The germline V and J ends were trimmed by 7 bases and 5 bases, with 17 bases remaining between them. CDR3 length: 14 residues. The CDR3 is CASAHRERGDTQYF. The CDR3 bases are TGTGCCAGCGCCCACCGGGAGAGGGGAGATACGCAGTATTTT.

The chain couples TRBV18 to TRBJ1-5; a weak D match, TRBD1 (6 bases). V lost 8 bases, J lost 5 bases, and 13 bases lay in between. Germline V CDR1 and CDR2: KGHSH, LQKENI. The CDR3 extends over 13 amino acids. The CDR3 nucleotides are TGTGCCAGCCGCCGGGGGGCTGATCAGCCCCAGCATTTT. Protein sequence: CASRRGADQPQHF. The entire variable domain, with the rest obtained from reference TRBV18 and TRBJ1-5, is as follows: NAGVMQNPRHLVRRRGQEARLRCSPMKGHSHVYWYRQLPEEGLKFMVYLQKENIIDESGMPKERFSAEFPKEGPSILRIQQVVRGDSAAYFCASRRGADQPQHFGDGTRLSIL.

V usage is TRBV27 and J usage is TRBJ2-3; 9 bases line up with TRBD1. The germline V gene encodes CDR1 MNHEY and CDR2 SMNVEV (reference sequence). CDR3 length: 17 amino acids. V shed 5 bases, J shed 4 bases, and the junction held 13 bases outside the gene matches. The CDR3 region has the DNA TGTGCCAGCAGTCCGTACCACAGGGGGCCGGACTCAGATACGCAGTATTTT. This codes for CASSPYHRGPDSDTQYF.

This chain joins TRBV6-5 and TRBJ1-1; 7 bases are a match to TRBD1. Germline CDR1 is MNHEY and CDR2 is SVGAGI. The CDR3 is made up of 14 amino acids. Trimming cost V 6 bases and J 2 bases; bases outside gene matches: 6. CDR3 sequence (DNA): TGTGCCAGCAGACGCGGACAGGTCAACACTGAAGCTTTCTTT. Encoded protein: CASRRGQVNTEAFF.

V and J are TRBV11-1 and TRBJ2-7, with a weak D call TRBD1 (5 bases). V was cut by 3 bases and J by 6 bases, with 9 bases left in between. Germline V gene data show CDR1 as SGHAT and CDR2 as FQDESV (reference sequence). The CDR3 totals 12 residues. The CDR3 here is CASSFLGAEQYF. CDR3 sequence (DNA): TGTGCCAGCAGCTTCCTAGGGGCCGAGCAGTACTTC.

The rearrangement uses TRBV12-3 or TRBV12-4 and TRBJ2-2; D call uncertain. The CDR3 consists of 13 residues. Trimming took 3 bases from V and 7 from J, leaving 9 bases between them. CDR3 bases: TGTGCCAGCAGTTTCTCCGCAGGCGGGGAGCTGTTTTTT. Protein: CASSFSAGGELFF.

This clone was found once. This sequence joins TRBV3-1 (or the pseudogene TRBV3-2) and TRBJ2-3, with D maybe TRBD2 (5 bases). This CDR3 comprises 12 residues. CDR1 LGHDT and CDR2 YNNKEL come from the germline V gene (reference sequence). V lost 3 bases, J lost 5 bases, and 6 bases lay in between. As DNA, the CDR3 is TGTGCCAGCAGCCATGGGAGAGATACGCAGTATTTT. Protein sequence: CASSHGRDTQYF.

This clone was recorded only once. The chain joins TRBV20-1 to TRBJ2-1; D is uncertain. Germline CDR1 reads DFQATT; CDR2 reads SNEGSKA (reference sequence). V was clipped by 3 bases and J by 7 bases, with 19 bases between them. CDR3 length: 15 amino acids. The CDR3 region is CSASSRNTLRNEQFF. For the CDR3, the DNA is TGCAGTGCTAGTAGTCGGAATACCTTGAGGAATGAGCAGTTCTTC.

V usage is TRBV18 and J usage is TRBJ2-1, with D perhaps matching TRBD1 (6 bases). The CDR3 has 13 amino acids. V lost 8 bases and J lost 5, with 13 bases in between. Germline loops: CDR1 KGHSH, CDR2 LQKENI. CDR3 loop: CASQQGPNNEQFF. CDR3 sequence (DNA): TGTGCCAGCCAACAGGGCCCTAACAATGAGCAGTTCTTC.

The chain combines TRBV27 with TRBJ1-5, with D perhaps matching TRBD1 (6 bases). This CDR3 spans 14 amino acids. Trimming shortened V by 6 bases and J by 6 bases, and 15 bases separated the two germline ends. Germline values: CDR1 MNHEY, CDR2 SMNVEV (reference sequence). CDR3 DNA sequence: TGTGCCAGCAGGATACAGGGCGGGGGTCAGCCCCAGCATTTT. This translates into CASRIQGGGQPQHF.

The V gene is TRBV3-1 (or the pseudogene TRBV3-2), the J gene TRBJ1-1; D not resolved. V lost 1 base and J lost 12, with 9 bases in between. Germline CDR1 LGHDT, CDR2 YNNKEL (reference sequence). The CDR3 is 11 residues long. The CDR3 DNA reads TGTGCCAGCAGCCAAGTCGGGTTGCCTTTCTTT. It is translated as CASSQVGLPFF.

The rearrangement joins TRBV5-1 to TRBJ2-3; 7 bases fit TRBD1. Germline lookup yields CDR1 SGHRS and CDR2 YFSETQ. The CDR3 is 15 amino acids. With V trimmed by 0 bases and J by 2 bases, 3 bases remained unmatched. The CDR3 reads CASSLVGGHTDTQYF. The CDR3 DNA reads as TGCGCCAGCAGCTTGGTAGGGGGCCACACAGATACGCAGTATTTT.

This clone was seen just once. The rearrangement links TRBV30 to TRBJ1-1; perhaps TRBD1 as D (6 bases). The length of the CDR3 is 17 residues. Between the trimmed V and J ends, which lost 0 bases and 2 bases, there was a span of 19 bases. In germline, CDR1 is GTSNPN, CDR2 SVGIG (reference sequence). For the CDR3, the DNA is TGTGCCTGGAGTGTGGGGGTCACAGGGAGTATCAACACTGAAGCTTTCTTT. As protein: CAWSVGVTGSINTEAFF. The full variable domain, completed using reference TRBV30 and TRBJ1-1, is SQTIHQWPATLVQPVGSPLSLECTVEGTSNPNLYWYRQAAGRGLQLLFYSVGIGQISSEVPQNLSASRPQDRQFILSSKKLLLSDSGFYLCAWSVGVTGSINTEAFFGQGTRLTVV.